This TCR beta chain was observed in a study of beta chain features in type 1 diabetes. The overall study: Comparable age, gender and cell yields were observed in patients relative to healthy donors.

The CDR3 is 14 residues long. Looked up from germline, CDR1 is SGHDT and CDR2 is YYEEEE. The V and J ends lost 4 bases and 2 bases, in that order; junction bases with no gene match: 6. Concerning this clone: Antigen: not known.

The investigators reverse transcribed all of the isolated RNA, so they sequenced expressed TCRB transcripts. Repertoires were generated with immunoSEQ multiplex PCR, while TCRdb's copy carries only in-frame clones and drops some. The sample has 60,000 or so clones; under 60% are singletons. Notes on the study in general: PCR could preferentially amplify shorter templates, alike in patients and controls. In all four CD4+ subsets, TCRB CDR3 length was significantly, moderately reduced in type 1 diabetes.

Each population that was sorted was more than 95% pure. The sequenced sample was Tregs from blood. The sequence was obtained from a woman aged 35 to 49 with type 1 diabetes. V gene TRBV5-6 combines with J gene TRBJ2-7; 7 bases line up with TRBD1. The CDR3 nucleotides read TGTGCCAGCAGCCCGTGGGACAGAGCCTACGAGCAGTACTTC. Residues: CASSPWDRAYEQYF.